Below, one TCR beta chain is given with its context. Its specificity is not known. TCRdb keeps only in-frame clones here, not all; method: immunoSEQ multiplex PCR. The sample has about 27,000 clones; 82% are singletons. The data were taken from a study of graft-versus-host responses after intestinal transplantation. For the study at large: Transplants were multivisceral, liver-intestinal, or isolated intestinal.

Study-level findings and limits: Investigators detected GvH clones in recipient marrow, with some emerging earlier in ileum or blood. After transplant, early declines in HvG clones were associated with peak levels of circulating GvH clones. The presence of high graft-versus-host to host-versus-graft clonal ratios in allografts characterized patients with graft-donor T cell macrochimerism.

Trimming pared 3 bases from V and 1 base from J, leaving 9 bases between. The CDR3 spans 15 residues. Germline values: CDR1 SGHDN, CDR2 FVKESK. The starting material was unstimulated CD8+ T cells sorted from spleen or lymph node cells, obtained before transplant. This TCR was recovered from a human donor who was the organ donor for an intestinal transplant. The chain recombines TRBV14 with TRBJ2-2; no definite D call. CDR3 sequence reads: CASSHVPGNTGELFF. As DNA, the CDR3 is TGTGCCAGCAGCCACGTTCCAGGGAACACCGGGGAGCTGTTTTTT.